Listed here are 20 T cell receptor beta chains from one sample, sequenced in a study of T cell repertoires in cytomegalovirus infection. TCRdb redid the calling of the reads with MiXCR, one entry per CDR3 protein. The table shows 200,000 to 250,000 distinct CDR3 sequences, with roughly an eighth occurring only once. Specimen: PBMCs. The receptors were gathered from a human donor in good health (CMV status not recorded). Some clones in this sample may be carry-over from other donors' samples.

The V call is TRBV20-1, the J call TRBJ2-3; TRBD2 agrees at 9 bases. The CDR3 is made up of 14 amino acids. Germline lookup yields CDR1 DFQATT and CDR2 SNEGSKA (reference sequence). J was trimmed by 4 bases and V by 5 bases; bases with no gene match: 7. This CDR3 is CSAPFSGGSDTQYF. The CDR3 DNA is TGCAGTGCTCCCTTTAGCGGGGGTTCAGATACGCAGTATTTT.

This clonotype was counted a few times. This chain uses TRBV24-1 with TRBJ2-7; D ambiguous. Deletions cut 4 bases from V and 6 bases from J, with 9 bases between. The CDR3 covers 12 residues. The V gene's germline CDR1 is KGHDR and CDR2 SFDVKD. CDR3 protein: CATSEPGSEQYF. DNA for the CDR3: TGTGCCACCAGTGAACCGGGCTCCGAGCAGTACTTC.

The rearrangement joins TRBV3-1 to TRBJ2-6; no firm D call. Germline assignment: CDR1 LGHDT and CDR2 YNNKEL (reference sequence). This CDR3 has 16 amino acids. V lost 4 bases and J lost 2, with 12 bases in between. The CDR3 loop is CASSRELGTGANVLTF. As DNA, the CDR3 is TGTGCCAGCAGCCGAGAACTGGGCACTGGGGCCAACGTCCTGACTTTC.

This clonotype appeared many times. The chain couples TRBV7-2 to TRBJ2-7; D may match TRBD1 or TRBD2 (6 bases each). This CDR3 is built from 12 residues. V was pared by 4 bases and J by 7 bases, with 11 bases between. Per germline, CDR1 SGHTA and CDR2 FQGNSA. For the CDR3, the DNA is TGTGCCAGCAGCTCCCGAGGGGGGGAGCAGTACTTC. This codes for CASSSRGGEQYF.

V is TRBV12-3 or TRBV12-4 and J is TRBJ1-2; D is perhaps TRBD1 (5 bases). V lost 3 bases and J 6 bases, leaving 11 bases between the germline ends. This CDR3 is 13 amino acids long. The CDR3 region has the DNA TGTGCCAGCAGTTTCGCCAGGGTCGATGGCTACACCTTC. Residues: CASSFARVDGYTF.

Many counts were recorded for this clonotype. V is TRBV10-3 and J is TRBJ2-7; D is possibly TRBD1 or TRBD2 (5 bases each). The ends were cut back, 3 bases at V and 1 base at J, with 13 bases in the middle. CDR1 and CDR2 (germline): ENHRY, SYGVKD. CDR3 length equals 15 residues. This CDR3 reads CAISDRGLTSYEQYF. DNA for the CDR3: TGTGCCATCAGTGACCGGGGCCTAACATCCTACGAGCAGTACTTC.

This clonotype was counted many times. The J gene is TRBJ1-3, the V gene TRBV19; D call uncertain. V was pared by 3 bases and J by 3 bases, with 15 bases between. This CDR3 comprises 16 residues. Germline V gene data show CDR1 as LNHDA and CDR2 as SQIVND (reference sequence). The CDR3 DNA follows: TGTGCCAGTAGTATCTCCGGCGGTCAGATTGGAAACACCATATATTTT. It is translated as CASSISGGQIGNTIYF.

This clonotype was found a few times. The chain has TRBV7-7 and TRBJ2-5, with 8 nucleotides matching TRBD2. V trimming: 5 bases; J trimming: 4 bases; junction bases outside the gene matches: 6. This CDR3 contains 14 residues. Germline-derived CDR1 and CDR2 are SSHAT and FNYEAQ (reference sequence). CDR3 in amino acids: CASSPRAGAETQYF. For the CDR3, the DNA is TGTGCCAGCAGCCCTCGAGCGGGGGCAGAGACCCAGTACTTC.

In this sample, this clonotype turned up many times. The DNA of the CDR3 is TGTGCCAGCAGTTATGGGGGCCAATTCACAGATACGCAGTATTTT. This gives the protein CASSYGGQFTDTQYF. The chain has TRBV6-2 or TRBV6-3 and TRBJ2-3; D possibly corresponds to TRBD1 (6 bases). CDR3 size: 15 residues. V lost 3 bases and J lost 2, with 12 bases in between. CDR1 is MNHEY and CDR2 is SVGEGT in the germline V gene.

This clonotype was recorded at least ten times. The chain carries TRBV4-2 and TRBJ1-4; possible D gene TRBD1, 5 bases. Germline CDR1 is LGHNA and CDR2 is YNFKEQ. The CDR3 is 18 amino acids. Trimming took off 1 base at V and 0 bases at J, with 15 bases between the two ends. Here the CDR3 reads CASSQVSGSQATNEKLFF. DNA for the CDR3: TGTGCCAGCAGCCAAGTTTCAGGGAGCCAAGCAACTAATGAAAAACTGTTTTTT.

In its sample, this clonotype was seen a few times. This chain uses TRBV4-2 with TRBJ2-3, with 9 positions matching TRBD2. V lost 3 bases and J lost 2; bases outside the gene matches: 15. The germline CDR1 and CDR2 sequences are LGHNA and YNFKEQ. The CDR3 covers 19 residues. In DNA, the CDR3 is TGTGCCAGCAGCCAGGGGTCCGGGACTAGCCGGTTTTTCACAGATACGCAGTATTTT. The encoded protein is CASSQGSGTSRFFTDTQYF.

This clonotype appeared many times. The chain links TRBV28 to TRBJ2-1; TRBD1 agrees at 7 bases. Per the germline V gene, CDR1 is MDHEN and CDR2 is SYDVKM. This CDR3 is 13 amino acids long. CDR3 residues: CALRNRGANEQFF. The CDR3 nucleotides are TGTGCTCTAAGGAACAGGGGAGCCAATGAGCAGTTCTTC. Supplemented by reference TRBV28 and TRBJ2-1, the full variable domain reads DVKVTQSSRYLVKRTGEKVFLECVQDMDHENMFWYRQDPGLGLRLIYFSYDVKMKEKGDIPEGYSVSREKKERFSLILESASTNQTSMYLCALRNRGANEQFFGPGTRLTVL.

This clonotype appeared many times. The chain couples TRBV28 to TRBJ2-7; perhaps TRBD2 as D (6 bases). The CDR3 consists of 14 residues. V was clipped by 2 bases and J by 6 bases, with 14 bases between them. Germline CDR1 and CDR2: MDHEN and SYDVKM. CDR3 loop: CASSLAGSNREQYF. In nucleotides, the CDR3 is TGTGCCAGCAGTTTAGCGGGATCTAACCGCGAGCAGTACTTC.

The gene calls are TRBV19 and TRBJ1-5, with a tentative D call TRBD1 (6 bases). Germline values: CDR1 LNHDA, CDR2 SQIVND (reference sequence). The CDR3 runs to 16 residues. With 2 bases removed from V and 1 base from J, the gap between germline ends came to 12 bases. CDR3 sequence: CASSIQGIKSNQPQHF. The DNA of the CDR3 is TGTGCCAGTAGTATACAGGGGATAAAAAGCAATCAGCCCCAGCATTTT.

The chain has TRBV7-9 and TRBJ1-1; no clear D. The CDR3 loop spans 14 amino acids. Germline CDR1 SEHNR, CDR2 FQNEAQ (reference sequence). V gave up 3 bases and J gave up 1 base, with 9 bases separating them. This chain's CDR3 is CASSLVSRNTEAFF. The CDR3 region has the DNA TGTGCCAGCAGCTTGGTTTCTAGGAACACTGAAGCTTTCTTT.

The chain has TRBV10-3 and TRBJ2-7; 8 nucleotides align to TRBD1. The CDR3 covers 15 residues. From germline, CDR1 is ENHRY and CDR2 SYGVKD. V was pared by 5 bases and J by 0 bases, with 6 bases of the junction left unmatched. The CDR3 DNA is TGTGCCATCAGTTCAGGGGGCCTGAGCTCCTACGAGCAGTACTTC. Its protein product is CAISSGGLSSYEQYF.

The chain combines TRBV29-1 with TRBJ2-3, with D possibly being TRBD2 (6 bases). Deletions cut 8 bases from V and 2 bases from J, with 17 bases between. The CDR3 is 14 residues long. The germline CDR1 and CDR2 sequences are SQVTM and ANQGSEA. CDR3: CSFKGGILTDTQYF. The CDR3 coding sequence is TGCAGCTTCAAGGGCGGGATCCTCACAGATACGCAGTATTTT.

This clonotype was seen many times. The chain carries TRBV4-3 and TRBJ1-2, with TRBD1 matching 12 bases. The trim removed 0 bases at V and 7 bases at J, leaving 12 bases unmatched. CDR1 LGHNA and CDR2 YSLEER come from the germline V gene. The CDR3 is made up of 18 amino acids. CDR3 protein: CASSQDMRSGTGGLGYTF. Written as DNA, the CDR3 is TGCGCCAGCAGCCAAGATATGAGATCCGGGACAGGGGGCCTTGGCTACACCTTC.

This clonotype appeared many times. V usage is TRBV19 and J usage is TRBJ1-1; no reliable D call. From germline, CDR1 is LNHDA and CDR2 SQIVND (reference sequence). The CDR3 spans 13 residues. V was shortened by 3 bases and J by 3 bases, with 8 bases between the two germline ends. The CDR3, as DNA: TGTGCCAGTAGTATCAGAAGGGACACTGAAGCTTTCTTT. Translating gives CASSIRRDTEAFF.

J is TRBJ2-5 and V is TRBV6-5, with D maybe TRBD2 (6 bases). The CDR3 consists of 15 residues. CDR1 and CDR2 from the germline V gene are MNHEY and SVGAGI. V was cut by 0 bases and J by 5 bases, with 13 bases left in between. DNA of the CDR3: TGTGCCAGCAGTTACTCGTTGGGGGGAAGTGAGACCCAGTACTTC. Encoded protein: CASSYSLGGSETQYF.